One and the same sample provided the 24 T cell receptor beta chains below, sequenced in a study of CD8 T cells in Susac syndrome. RNA totalling roughly 0.5 to 1 ug underwent reverse transcription with random hexamers. TCRdb re-called the immunoSEQ multiplex PCR reads through MiXCR, storing one row per CDR3 protein. This table has approximately 190,000 distinct CDR3 sequences, nearly 97% appearing once. Sequencing used CD4+ T cells from PBMCs. Receptor source: a human donor with Susac syndrome.

The V and J genes are TRBV24-1 and TRBJ2-5; D is ambiguous. The CDR3 has 10 residues. The germline CDR1 and CDR2 sequences are KGHDR and SFDVKD. V lost 5 bases and J 5 bases, leaving 2 bases between the germline ends. The CDR3 loop reads CATSGETQYF. The DNA for the CDR3 is TGTGCCACCAGTGGTGAGACCCAGTACTTC.

The chain uses TRBV11-2 and TRBJ2-1; no clear D gene. The CDR3 length is 12 residues. Germline values: CDR1 SGHAT, CDR2 FQNNGV. The ends were cut back, 3 bases at V and 15 bases at J, with 15 bases in the middle. The CDR3 nucleotides are TGTGCCAGCAGCTTTGCCGGGCCCCTGGGGTTCTTC. Encoded protein: CASSFAGPLGFF.

The V call is TRBV5-4, the J call TRBJ2-5; either TRBD1 or TRBD2 may supply D (5 bases each). The CDR3 loop spans 14 amino acids. CDR1 and CDR2 (germline): SGHNT, YYREEE (reference sequence). V lost 4 bases, J lost 5 bases, and 15 bases lay in between. The CDR3 coding sequence is TGTGCCAGCAGCGAAACGGGACGTTGGGAGACCCAGTACTTC. Protein product: CASSETGRWETQYF.

V gene TRBV16 combines with J gene TRBJ1-2; D is unresolved. The V end lost 0 bases, the J end lost 4 bases, and 12 bases lay between the germline ends. The CDR3 contains 15 residues. Germline values: CDR1 KGHSY, CDR2 FQNENV. The CDR3 coding sequence is TGTGCCAGCAGCCAATCTCGGAGGGAAGCCTATGGCTACACCTTC. Protein sequence: CASSQSRREAYGYTF.

The chain links TRBV29-1 to TRBJ2-2, with 8 bases identical to TRBD2. V dropped 5 bases and J dropped 1; count of bases not matched to a gene: 3. Germline CDR1 and CDR2: SQVTM and ANQGSEA. The CDR3 contains 14 residues. This CDR3 reads CSVPGRVNTGELFF. CDR3 sequence (DNA): TGCAGCGTTCCCGGGAGGGTGAACACCGGGGAGCTGTTTTTT.

V and J are TRBV20-1 and TRBJ2-1; the match to TRBD1 covers 7 bases. CDR3 size: 14 residues. Unmatched junction bases numbered 4, after V lost 5 bases and J lost 0 bases. Germline V gene lookup returns CDR1 DFQATT and CDR2 SNEGSKA (reference sequence). CDR3 sequence (DNA): TGCAGTGCTCGAACAGGGGCCTCCTACAATGAGCAGTTCTTC. It yields the protein CSARTGASYNEQFF.

This chain uses TRBV28 with TRBJ2-1, with D perhaps given as TRBD1 or TRBD2 (5 bases each). Germline CDR1 reads MDHEN; CDR2 reads SYDVKM. The CDR3 loop spans 15 amino acids. V shed 5 bases and J shed 3 bases, with 14 bases lying between them. The CDR3 loop reads CASSLLGTNYNEQFF. The CDR3 coding sequence is TGTGCCAGCAGTCTCCTCGGGACCAACTACAATGAGCAGTTCTTC.

The gene calls are TRBV7-2 and TRBJ2-5, with D possibly matching TRBD2 (5 bases). Trimming pared 4 bases from V and 5 bases from J, leaving 14 bases between. CDR1 and CDR2 from the germline V gene are SGHTA and FQGNSA. This CDR3 is built from 14 residues. CDR3 amino acids: CASSSRSSSETQYF. The CDR3 coding sequence is TGTGCCAGCAGCTCCCGTTCTAGCAGCGAGACCCAGTACTTC.

This chain uses TRBV14 with TRBJ1-2; unclear D gene. Trimming shortened V by 2 bases and J by 13 bases, and 17 bases separated the two germline ends. This CDR3 has 13 amino acids. In germline, CDR1 is SGHDN, CDR2 FVKESK. The CDR3 DNA sequence: TGTGCCAGCAGCCAAAATCAGTTCGGTCTCCCCACCTTC. This gives the protein CASSQNQFGLPTF. The complete variable domain, with remaining parts taken from reference TRBV14 and TRBJ1-2, reads EAGVTQFPSHSVIEKGQTVTLRCDPISGHDNLYWYRRVMGKEIKFLLHFVKESKQDESGMPNNRFLAERTGGTYSTLKVQPAELEDSGVYFCASSQNQFGLPTFGSGTRLTVV.

In DNA form, the CDR3 reads TGTGCCAGCAGCAGCTACAGGGTAGGAGGCACTGAAGCTTTCTTT. Its translation is CASSSYRVGGTEAFF. The chain employs TRBV7-2 and TRBJ1-1; D perhaps matches TRBD1 (6 bases). The germline V and J ends were trimmed by 5 bases and 4 bases, with 17 bases remaining between them. This CDR3 is 15 amino acids long. CDR1 and CDR2 from the germline V gene are SGHTA and FQGNSA.

The CDR3 here is CSARDTPGQSNYGYTF. CDR3 bases: TGCAGTGCTAGAGATACCCCGGGTCAGTCTAACTATGGCTACACCTTC. The chain has TRBV20-1 and TRBJ1-2; no definite D call. Germline values: CDR1 DFQATT, CDR2 SNEGSKA (reference sequence). This CDR3 spans 16 amino acids. With 0 bases removed from V and 0 bases from J, the gap between germline ends came to 14 bases.

The V and J genes are TRBV7-9 and TRBJ2-7; 11 bases line up with TRBD2. Germline CDR1 is SEHNR and CDR2 is FQNEAQ (reference sequence). The CDR3 runs 12 residues. Germline trimming cut 4 bases from V and 11 bases from J; bases unmatched to any gene: 4. In nucleotides, the CDR3 is TGTGCCAGCAGCTCATCGGGACTAGCGGAGTACTTC. Translating gives CASSSSGLAEYF.

The chain carries TRBV12-3 or TRBV12-4 and TRBJ2-2, with D perhaps assigned TRBD1 or TRBD2 (6 bases each). The CDR3 sequence is 12 residues long. Trimming left V 8 bases short and J 7 bases short, with 11 bases between. In DNA form, the CDR3 reads TGTGCCAGCCACAAGGGGGGCGGGGAGCTGTTTTTT. This gives the protein CASHKGGGELFF.

The chain has TRBV20-1 and TRBJ2-5; D is unclear. Germline V lookup: CDR1 DFQATT, CDR2 SNEGSKA (reference sequence). The CDR3 is 13 amino acids. V was shortened by 2 bases and J by 7 bases, with 14 bases between the two germline ends. The DNA for the CDR3 is TGCAGTGCTAGAAATTTACTGTACGGGACCCAGTACTTC. This encodes CSARNLLYGTQYF.

This chain joins TRBV6-2 or TRBV6-3 and TRBJ2-6; D assignment may be TRBD1 or TRBD2 (5 bases each). The V and J ends lost 6 bases and 4 bases respectively, with 13 bases between them. The CDR3 spans 15 residues. Per the germline V gene, CDR1 is MNHEY and CDR2 is SVGEGT. The CDR3 nucleotides are TGTGCCAGCAGCAGAGGGGAATACGGGGCCAACGTCCTGACTTTC. It yields the protein CASSRGEYGANVLTF.

The chain carries TRBV5-4 and TRBJ1-1; D is unclear. The CDR3 sequence is 13 residues long. Germline values: CDR1 SGHNT, CDR2 YYREEE (reference sequence). V lost 1 base and J lost 3, with 7 bases in between. This CDR3 is CASSLFADTEAFF. As DNA, the CDR3 is TGTGCCAGCAGCTTGTTTGCGGACACTGAAGCTTTCTTT. The full variable domain, with the rest looked up from reference TRBV5-4 and TRBJ1-1, is ETGVTQSPTHLIKTRGQQVTLRCSSQSGHNTVSWYQQALGQGPQFIFQYYREEENGRGNFPPRFSGLQFPNYSSELNVNALELDDSALYLCASSLFADTEAFFGQGTRLTVV.

This rearrangement joins TRBV5-1 to TRBJ2-3; 9 nucleotides align to TRBD2. The CDR3 covers 16 residues. In germline, CDR1 is SGHRS, CDR2 YFSETQ. V trimming: 1 base; J trimming: 2 bases; junction bases outside the gene matches: 5. The CDR3 protein is CASSLPGGGATDTQYF. For the CDR3, the DNA is TGCGCCAGCAGCTTGCCCGGCGGGGGGGCCACAGATACGCAGTATTTT.

The chain couples TRBV23-1 to TRBJ2-5; D is undetermined. TRBV23-1 is flagged as an ORF with uncertain function. The CDR3 consists of 15 residues. Trimming removed 1 base from V and 2 bases from J, with 11 bases in between. The CDR3 loop is CASSQYFNRQETQYF. The CDR3 DNA follows: TGCGCCAGCAGTCAATATTTCAACAGACAAGAGACCCAGTACTTC.

V is TRBV5-1 and J is TRBJ2-3, with D possibly TRBD2 on 6 matching bases. Germline lookup yields CDR1 SGHRS and CDR2 YFSETQ. The CDR3 has 14 amino acids. With 0 bases removed from V and 3 bases from J, the gap between germline ends came to 8 bases. The DNA of the CDR3 is TGCGCCAGCAGCTTGGGACTAGTAACAGATACGCAGTATTTT. Its protein product is CASSLGLVTDTQYF.

The CDR3 sequence: CATSDADGTDTDTQYF. The CDR3 region has the DNA TGTGCCACCAGTGATGCCGACGGGACAGACACAGATACGCAGTATTTT. The chain recombines TRBV24-1 with TRBJ2-3; 7 nucleotides align to TRBD1. Germline V CDR1 and CDR2: KGHDR, SFDVKD. The CDR3 totals 16 residues. The V and J ends lost 3 bases and 2 bases, in that order; junction bases with no gene match: 7.

J is TRBJ1-1 and V is TRBV12-3 or TRBV12-4; 7 bases fit TRBD1. The CDR3 totals 14 residues. The J segment lost 4 bases and the V segment lost 6 bases, leaving 8 bases of the junction unmatched. The CDR3 is CASRGDRAPTEAFF. The DNA of the CDR3 is TGTGCCAGCAGGGGAGACAGGGCGCCCACTGAAGCTTTCTTT.

The CDR3 sequence is CSVVVLARYEQYF. The CDR3, as DNA: TGCAGCGTTGTCGTCTTGGCCCGATACGAGCAGTACTTC. This chain connects TRBV29-1 to TRBJ2-7; D is unresolved. The CDR3 sequence is 13 residues long. V was trimmed by 4 bases and J by 4 bases, leaving 14 bases between them. The germline V gene has CDR1 SQVTM and CDR2 ANQGSEA.

The CDR3 reads CATSRDLSGANVLTF. The CDR3 nucleotides are TGTGCCACCAGCAGAGATCTATCTGGGGCCAACGTCCTGACTTTC. The V and J genes are TRBV15 and TRBJ2-6; D is ambiguous. The ends were cut back, 0 bases at V and 1 base at J, with 4 bases in the middle. CDR1 LNHNV and CDR2 YYDKDF come from the germline V gene (reference sequence). The CDR3 length is 15 residues.

The gene calls are TRBV30 and TRBJ2-5; D is unresolved. The V gene's germline CDR1 is GTSNPN and CDR2 SVGIG (reference sequence). The CDR3 loop spans 13 amino acids. As DNA, the CDR3 is TGTGCTGTGAGGAGCAAGGGCAGAGAGACCCAGTACTTC. Encoded protein: CAVRSKGRETQYF.